A selection of T cell receptor beta chains follows, all from one sample in a study of cytomegalovirus exposure and HLA in healthy donors. Sequencing used immunoSEQ multiplex PCR; TCRdb keeps in-frame clones, though not all of them. The table lists roughly 130,000 clones, over 60% of them singletons. Material: PBMCs. These receptors were collected from a male donor in good health and CMV-seropositive. The CDR3 runs from the conserved cysteine through the conserved F or W. A D gene is named only where the DNA matches it firmly. A clone size is listed for some rows: how often the clone was seen (once, few, many), or a class if it is expanded.

v_call	clone_size	j_call	d_call	cdr3_nt	cdr3_aa
TRBV5-4	-	TRBJ1-2	-	TGTGCCAGCAGCTTCATGGGGGCCATTAACTATGGCTACACCTTC	CASSFMGAINYGYTF
TRBV15	-	TRBJ2-1	-	TGTGCCACCAGCCTCAGGGTAGGCTTCAATGAGCAGTTCTTC	CATSLRVGFNEQFF
TRBV19	-	TRBJ2-1	TRBD2	TGTGCCAGTAGCGGGGGGTACAATGAGCAGTTCTTC	CASSGGYNEQFF
TRBV4-1	-	TRBJ2-7	TRBD2	TGCGCCAGCAGCCAAGTTATAGCGGGGCTTACCTACGAGCAGTACTTC	CASSQVIAGLTYEQYF
TRBV5-1	-	TRBJ2-2	-	TGCGCCAGCAGCTTGGGGCAGGGGGGATTCACCGGGGAGCTGTTTTTT	CASSLGQGGFTGELFF
TRBV13	-	TRBJ2-3	TRBD2	TGTGCCAGCAGCTTAGTGCTAGCGGGGGGAGCAGATACGCAGTATTTT	CASSLVLAGGADTQYF
TRBV7-9	few	TRBJ2-1	-	TGTGCCAGCAGCCGAGGCGAGGGCTGGGGTAAGCAGTTCTTC	CASSRGEGWGKQFF
TRBV7-3	-	TRBJ2-3	-	TGTGCCAGCAGCTTAAGCGGGCTGGATACGCAGTATTTT	CASSLSGLDTQYF
TRBV28	-	TRBJ1-5	-	TGTGCCAGCAGTTTCGGTACCAATCAGCCCCAGCATTTT	CASSFGTNQPQHF
TRBV4-2	-	TRBJ1-1	-	TGTGCCAGCAGCCTAATTCGGGGGGCGAGCACTGAAGCTTTCTTT	CASSLIRGASTEAFF
TRBV7-2	-	TRBJ2-1	TRBD1	TGTGCCAGCAGCCAAAACAGGGGGAAGTATGAGCAGTTCTTC	CASSQNRGKYEQFF
TRBV6-1	-	TRBJ2-3	-	TGTGCCACCGAGGGGGACCCCACAGATACGCAGTATTTT	CATEGDPTDTQYF
TRBV9	few	TRBJ1-4	-	TGTGCCAGCAGCCAGACAGCAACTAATGAAAAACTGTTTTTT	CASSQTATNEKLFF
TRBV10-2	-	TRBJ1-1	TRBD1	TGCGCCAGCAGTGACCCAAGACAGGGAACGAACACTGAAGCTTTCTTT	CASSDPRQGTNTEAFF
TRBV11-2	-	TRBJ1-2	TRBD1	TGTGCCAGCAGCTTAATGACAGGGGGCAACTTCTATGGCTACACCTTC	CASSLMTGGNFYGYTF
TRBV11-2	-	TRBJ1-4	TRBD1	TGTGCCAGCAGCCCCTTCCGGGGTGAGGGGGCGAATGAAAAACTGTTTTTT	CASSPFRGEGANEKLFF
TRBV7-3	-	TRBJ2-4	-	TGTGCCAGCAGCTTAGCTGGAGGATGGGGGCCCAAAAACATTCAGTACTTC	CASSLAGGWGPKNIQYF
TRBV30	-	TRBJ1-6	-	TGTGCCTGGAGTGTATCTAGAACAGGCCGCTATAATTCACCCCTCCACTTT	CAWSVSRTGRYNSPLHF
TRBV13	-	TRBJ1-2	-	TGTGCCAGCAGCTTCTACAGGGCCTCTAACTATGGCTACACCTTC	CASSFYRASNYGYTF
TRBV28	few	TRBJ1-5	-	TGTGCCAGCAGCTTGAGGTGGGGCAGCAATCAGCCCCAGCATTTT	CASSLRWGSNQPQHF
TRBV4-1	-	TRBJ1-1	TRBD1	TGCGCCAGCAGCCAGGTTGACAGGGGGAACACTGAAGCTTTCTTT	CASSQVDRGNTEAFF
TRBV10-2	-	TRBJ2-3	-	TGCGCCACTAGGACTCCTAGCACAGATACGCAGTATTTT	CATRTPSTDTQYF
TRBV15	-	TRBJ2-1	TRBD2	TGTGCCACCAGTCCCAAAAGAGCTAGCGGGGAAAAGGCGGAGCAGTTCTTC	CATSPKRASGEKAEQFF
TRBV5-1	-	TRBJ2-7	-	TGCGCCAGCAGACCCATGATTGGGGGGAACTACGAGCAGTACTTC	CASRPMIGGNYEQYF
TRBV7-9	-	TRBJ2-2	-	TGTGCCAGCAGCTTAAGGACCGGGGCCGGGGAGCTGTTTTTT	CASSLRTGAGELFF
TRBV6-5	-	TRBJ1-5	TRBD1	TGTGCCAGCAGTTACACCGGGACAGGTAGCAATCAGCCCCAGCATTTT	CASSYTGTGSNQPQHF
TRBV11-2	-	TRBJ1-2	TRBD1	TGTGCCAGCAGCTTAACGGGACAGGGGGTTCTTGGCTACACCTTC	CASSLTGQGVLGYTF
TRBV13	-	TRBJ2-7	TRBD1	TGTGCCAGCAGCTTGAGGACAGGGGTCCGGAACGAGCAGTACTTC	CASSLRTGVRNEQYF
TRBV11-1	-	TRBJ2-3	TRBD1	TGTGCCAGCAGCTTTTGGGGACAGACTAGCACAGATACGCAGTATTTT	CASSFWGQTSTDTQYF
TRBV10-3	-	TRBJ1-2	-	TGTGCCATCAGTGAGGGACAGAGGAGCTACACCTTC	CAISEGQRSYTF
TRBV5-1	-	TRBJ1-1	TRBD1	TGCGCCAGCAGCGAGGGACAGGGATCGCGAGCTTTCTTT	CASSEGQGSRAFF
TRBV5-3	few	TRBJ2-7	-	TGTGCCAGAAGCTCCGAGACAGAGTGGTCCTACGAGCAGTACTTC	CARSSETEWSYEQYF
TRBV7-8	once	TRBJ1-2	TRBD1	TGTGCCAGCACCGGGACAGGGGGCGACGGCTACACCTTC	CASTGTGGDGYTF
TRBV29-1	-	TRBJ1-5	TRBD1	TGCAGCGTTGGCGGGGACAGGGGTCGGTCCGAGCATTTT	CSVGGDRGRSEHF
TRBV5-4	-	TRBJ1-6	TRBD1	TGTGCCAGCAGCTCCCCGGAGGACAGGGGCGTCTCACCCCTCCACTTT	CASSSPEDRGVSPLHF
TRBV4-1	-	TRBJ2-7	TRBD2	TGCGCCAGCAGCCGTTTCTTCCTAGCGGGAGGGCCGAGTGAGTACGAGCAGTACTTC	CASSRFFLAGGPSEYEQYF